Listed here are 2 T cell receptor beta chains from one sample, sequenced in a study of spatial heterogeneity in lung cancer. Described time point: blood at routine non-recurrence follow-up after resection. Tumor, nontumor lung or frozen PBMC supplied whole RNA, sequenced without sorting. MiXCR, applied by TCRdb to the 5' RACE reads, yields one record per CDR3 protein. The table has approximately 56,000 distinct CDR3 sequences, 6.5% to 7.5% seen once. The source was PBMCs, collected at follow-up. The receptors derive from a female donor with early-stage non-small cell lung cancer.

This clonotype has ten or more counts. The chain is built from TRBV5-1 and TRBJ2-1; 15 positions match TRBD2. Unmatched junction bases numbered 3, after V lost 5 bases and J lost 0 bases. Germline V gene sequence: CDR1 SGHRS, CDR2 YFSETQ. This CDR3 has 17 residues. CDR3 bases: TGCGCCAGCAGGGGACTAGCGGGGGGAAGCTCCTACAATGAGCAGTTCTTC. This sequence encodes CASRGLAGGSSYNEQFF.

The genes are TRBV9 and TRBJ2-5, with 11 bases that match TRBD2. This CDR3 spans 15 amino acids. V trimming: 2 bases; J trimming: 5 bases; junction bases outside the gene matches: 5. The germline CDR1 and CDR2 sequences are SGDLS and YYNGEE. The CDR3 region has the DNA TGTGCCAGCAGCGTTAGCGGGGGGGCGAGCGAGACCCAGTACTTC. Protein product: CASSVSGGASETQYF.